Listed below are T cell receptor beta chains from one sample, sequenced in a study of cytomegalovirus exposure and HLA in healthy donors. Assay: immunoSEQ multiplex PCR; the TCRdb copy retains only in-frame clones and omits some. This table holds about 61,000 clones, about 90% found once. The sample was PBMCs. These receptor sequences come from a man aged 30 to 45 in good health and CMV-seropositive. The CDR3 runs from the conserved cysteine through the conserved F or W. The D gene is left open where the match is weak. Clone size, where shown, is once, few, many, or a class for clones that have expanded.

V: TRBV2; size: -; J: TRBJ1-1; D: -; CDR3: CASSVALELISEAFF; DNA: TGTGCCAGCAGTGTGGCTCTTGAATTGATCTCTGAAGCTTTCTTT
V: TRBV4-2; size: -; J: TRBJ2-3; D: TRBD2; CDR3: CASSQDSPSGADTQYF; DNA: TGTGCCAGCAGCCAAGATAGCCCTAGCGGGGCAGATACGCAGTATTTT
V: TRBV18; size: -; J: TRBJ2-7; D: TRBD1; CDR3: CASSVTGDYEQYF; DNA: TGTGCCAGCTCAGTGACAGGGGACTACGAGCAGTACTTC
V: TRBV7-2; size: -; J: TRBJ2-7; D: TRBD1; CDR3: CASSRRTGVHEQYF; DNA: TGTGCCAGCAGCCGCCGGACAGGTGTCCACGAGCAGTACTTC
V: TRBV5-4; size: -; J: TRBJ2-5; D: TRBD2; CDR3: CASSLGLAGETQYF; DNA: TGTGCCAGCAGCTTGGGACTAGCGGGAGAGACCCAGTACTTC
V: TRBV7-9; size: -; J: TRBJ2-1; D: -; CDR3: CASSLASVVYNEQFF; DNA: TGTGCCAGCAGCTTAGCGTCGGTGGTCTACAATGAGCAGTTCTTC
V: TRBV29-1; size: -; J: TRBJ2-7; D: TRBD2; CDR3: CSAWTSGYEQYF; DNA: TGCAGCGCCTGGACTAGCGGCTACGAGCAGTACTTC
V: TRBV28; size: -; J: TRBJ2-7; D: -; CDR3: CASKEVGPASSYEQYF; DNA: TGTGCCAGCAAGGAGGTGGGCCCGGCTAGCTCCTACGAGCAGTACTTC
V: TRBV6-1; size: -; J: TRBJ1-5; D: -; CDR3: CASSSGNLDQPQHF; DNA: TGTGCCAGCAGTTCAGGGAATTTAGACCAGCCCCAGCATTTT
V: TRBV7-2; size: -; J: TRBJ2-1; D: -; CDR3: CASSLGLVEQFF; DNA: TGTGCCAGCAGCTTAGGACTGGTTGAGCAGTTCTTC
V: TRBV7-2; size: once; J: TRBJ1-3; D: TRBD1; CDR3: CASSLRTGGANTIYF; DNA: TGTGCCAGCAGTCTTAGGACAGGGGGGGCAAACACCATATATTTT
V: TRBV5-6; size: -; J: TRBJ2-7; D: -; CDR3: CASSLTGSYEQYF; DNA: TGTGCCAGCAGCTTGACAGGCTCCTACGAGCAGTACTTC
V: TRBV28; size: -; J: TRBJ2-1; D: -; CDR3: CASSSRNEQFF; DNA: TGTGCCAGCAGTTCTCGCAATGAGCAGTTCTTC
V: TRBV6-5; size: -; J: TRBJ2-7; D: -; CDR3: CASGLVSSYEQYF; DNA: TGTGCCAGCGGCCTGGTATCCTCCTACGAGCAGTACTTC
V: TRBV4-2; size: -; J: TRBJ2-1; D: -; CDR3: CASSQDRGYEQFF; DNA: TGTGCCAGCAGCCAAGATAGGGGGTATGAGCAGTTCTTC
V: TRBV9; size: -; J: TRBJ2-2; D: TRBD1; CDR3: CASSIRDRADGELFF; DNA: TGTGCCAGCAGCATACGGGACAGGGCAGACGGGGAGCTGTTTTTT
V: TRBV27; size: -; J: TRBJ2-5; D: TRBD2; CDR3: CASSSSPRTSGSTETQYF; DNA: TGTGCCAGCAGTTCTTCACCCCGGACTAGCGGGAGTACCGAGACCCAGTACTTC